This passage covers 8 T cell receptor beta chains from one sample sequenced in a study of radiotherapy plus CTLA-4 blockade in lung cancer. Libraries were prepared by immunoSEQ multiplex PCR; TCRdb keeps only in-frame clonotypes and omits some of them. The repertoire holds approximately 60,000 clones, with 60% to 85% as singletons. The sample was peripheral blood, taken from a patient treated with radiotherapy plus ipilimumab. These receptors were obtained from a human donor with non-small cell lung cancer who had a complete response to radiotherapy plus ipilimumab.

This clone has a handful of counts. The rearrangement uses TRBV18 and TRBJ2-7; TRBD1 might be the D (5 bases). V was pared by 3 bases and J by 2 bases, with 11 bases between. The CDR3 is 14 amino acids. Germline CDR1 reads KGHSH; CDR2 reads LQKENI. CDR3 amino acids: CASSPPQGTYEQYF. Here the CDR3 DNA reads TGTGCCAGCTCACCCCCCCAGGGAACCTACGAGCAGTACTTC.

V is TRBV5-6 and J is TRBJ2-7; D might be TRBD1 or TRBD2, each matching 6 bases. The V end lost 7 bases, the J end lost 6 bases, and 20 bases lay between the germline ends. The CDR3 is made up of 14 amino acids. Looked up from germline, CDR1 is SGHDT and CDR2 is YYEEEE. For the CDR3, the DNA is TGTGCCAGCGCCCTGGAGGGGGTTTTATCCGAGCAGTACTTC. It translates to CASALEGVLSEQYF.

V and J are TRBV7-6 and TRBJ2-5; 9 bases map to TRBD1. Germline V CDR1 and CDR2: SGHVS, FNYEAQ. There are 15 residues in the CDR3. J lost 2 bases, V lost 2 bases, and 3 bases had no gene match. The CDR3 DNA reads as TGTGCCAGCAGCTTAAACAGGGGGCAACAAGAGACCCAGTACTTC. It codes for CASSLNRGQQETQYF. Full variable domain (missing parts from reference TRBV7-6 and TRBJ2-5): GAGVSQSPRYKVTKRGQDVALRCDPISGHVSLYWYRQALGQGPEFLTYFNYEAQQDKSGLPNDRFSAERPEGSISTLTIQRTEQRDSAMYRCASSLNRGQQETQYFGPGTRLLVL.

The J gene is TRBJ2-2, the V gene TRBV27; unclear D gene. Trimming left V 5 bases short and J 1 base short, with 8 bases between. Germline CDR1 and CDR2: MNHEY and SMNVEV (reference sequence). CDR3 size: 14 residues. The DNA of the CDR3 is TGTGCCAGCAGTATACGTAGGAACACCGGGGAGCTGTTTTTT. It encodes CASSIRRNTGELFF.

This clone appeared once. This chain links TRBV5-5 with TRBJ2-3; D is ambiguous. This CDR3 has 14 amino acids. The germline CDR1 and CDR2 sequences are SGHKS and YYEKEE (reference sequence). V lost 0 bases and J lost 6, with 11 bases in between. This CDR3 is CASSLEIMWDTQYF. For the CDR3, the DNA is TGTGCCAGCAGCTTGGAGATCATGTGGGATACGCAGTATTTT.

Within the sample, this clone is medium-sized. This chain joins TRBV4-3 and TRBJ2-7; TRBD1 aligns across 8 bases. The CDR3 consists of 15 residues. The V and J ends lost 0 bases and 4 bases, in that order; junction bases with no gene match: 5. Per germline, CDR1 LGHNA and CDR2 YSLEER. The CDR3 DNA is TGCGCCAGCAGCCAAGACCGGACAGGGATATACGAGCAGTACGTC. This encodes CASSQDRTGIYEQYV.

The chain recombines TRBV7-8 with TRBJ1-5; D is possibly TRBD1 (6 bases). Germline loops: CDR1 SGHVS, CDR2 FQNEAQ. The CDR3 totals 16 residues. With 5 bases removed from V and 2 bases from J, the gap between germline ends came to 16 bases. The DNA of the CDR3 is TGTGCCAGCAGCCCCCCGGGGGCCGGTGGCAATCAGCCCCAGCATTTT. It yields the protein CASSPPGAGGNQPQHF.

This chain joins TRBV7-9 and TRBJ2-2; the D gene is possibly TRBD2 (5 bases). This CDR3 comprises 16 residues. Trimming left V 3 bases short and J 0 bases short, with 11 bases between. Germline CDR1 and CDR2: SEHNR and FQNEAQ (reference sequence). In nucleotides, the CDR3 is TGTGCCAGCAGCTTTAGTAGCGTATCGAACACCGGGGAGCTGTTTTTT. Translating gives CASSFSSVSNTGELFF.